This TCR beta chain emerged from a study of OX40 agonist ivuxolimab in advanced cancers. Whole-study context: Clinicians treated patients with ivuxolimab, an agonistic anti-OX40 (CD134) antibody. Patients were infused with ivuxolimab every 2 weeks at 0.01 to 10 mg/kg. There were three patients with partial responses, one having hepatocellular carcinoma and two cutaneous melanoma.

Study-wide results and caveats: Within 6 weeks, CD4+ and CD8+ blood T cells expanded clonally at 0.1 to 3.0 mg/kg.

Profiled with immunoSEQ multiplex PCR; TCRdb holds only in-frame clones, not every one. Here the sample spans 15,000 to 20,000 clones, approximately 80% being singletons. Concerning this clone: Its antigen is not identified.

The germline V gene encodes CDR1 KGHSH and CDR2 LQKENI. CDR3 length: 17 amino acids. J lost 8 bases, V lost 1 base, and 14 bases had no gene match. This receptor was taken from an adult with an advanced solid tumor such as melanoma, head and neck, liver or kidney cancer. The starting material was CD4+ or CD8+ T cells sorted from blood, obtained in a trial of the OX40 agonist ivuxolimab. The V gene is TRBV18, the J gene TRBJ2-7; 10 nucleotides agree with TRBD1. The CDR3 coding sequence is TGTGCCAGCTCACCACGCGACTGGGGGACAGGGGCCCCGAAGCAGTACTTC. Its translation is CASSPRDWGTGAPKQYF.